This T cell receptor (beta chain) was captured by sequencing in a study of cytomegalovirus exposure and HLA in healthy donors. Trimming cost V 6 bases and J 6 bases; bases outside gene matches: 4. The V gene's germline CDR1 is SNHLY and CDR2 FYNNEI. The CDR3 totals 13 residues. Broader study findings: A likely sequencing artifact accounted for one observed cluster of highly shared sequence variants. Researchers counted 180 or so TCR beta chains as cytomegalovirus-associated. Association of 16,951 TCR beta sequences with HLA alleles was found at 0.05 false discovery rate in a later analysis. Across donors, presence/absence analyses took sequencing depth to be roughly uniform.

In the case of this clone: The antigen remains undetermined.

60 Vbeta and 13 Jbeta primers were used in PCR. Profiled with immunoSEQ multiplex PCR; TCRdb holds only in-frame clones, not every one. The repertoire includes 85,000 to 95,000 clones, 63% of them detected once, and around 6.5% sits in the top ten. This clonotype originated in a woman aged 25-40 years in good health and CMV-seronegative. The rearrangement joins TRBV2 to TRBJ2-2, with 7 nucleotides matching TRBD2. Sequenced sample: PBMCs. The CDR3 here is CASRNREAGELFF. CDR3 in DNA: TGTGCCAGCAGGAACCGGGAGGCCGGGGAGCTGTTTTTT.